This T cell receptor beta chain is from a study of T cell repertoires in cytomegalovirus infection. General study results and limits: Summed frequency of shared TCR beta families picked out CMV carriers who also had the relevant HLA.

This clonotype showed up many times. Its antigen remains unknown. TCRdb reprocessed the reads via MiXCR and lists one record per CDR3 protein. Of 310,000 or so distinct CDR3 sequences detected, 9.6% appear once; the ten largest clones hold about 2.3%. V was clipped by 7 bases and J by 5 bases, with 11 bases between them. The germline V gene encodes CDR1 MNHEY and CDR2 SVGAGI. The CDR3 length is 12 residues. The TCR was taken from a human donor in good health (CMV status not recorded). Some clones in this sample may be carry-over from other donors' samples. Sequencing used PBMCs. The chain is built from TRBV6-5 and TRBJ1-1; D is uncertain. For the CDR3, the DNA is TGTGCCAGCACTTCCCTCGGGACTGAAGCTTTCTTT. Protein: CASTSLGTEAFF.